A single sample gave rise to the 16 T cell receptor beta chains below, sequenced in a study of T cell repertoires in aging, cancer and after chemotherapy. Multiplex touch-down PCR with TRB-A/B primers amplified rearranged V-D-J TRB sequences. Each CDR3 protein gets one entry after TCRdb re-called the multiplex PCR reads with MiXCR. The sample lists about 3,500 distinct CDR3 sequences; roughly 39% were seen once. Peripheral blood genomic DNA, not sorted cells or RNA, was the template. Material: blood. Source of these receptors: a human donor in good health.

This chain joins TRBV18 and TRBJ1-3; tentatively, D is TRBD1 (5 bases). Germline lookup yields CDR1 KGHSH and CDR2 LQKENI. This CDR3 contains 15 residues. V was cut by 0 bases and J by 2 bases, with 8 bases left in between. The CDR3 nucleotides read TGTGCCAGCTCACCACCGTCAGGGACTGGAAACACCATATATTTT. Amino acid sequence: CASSPPSGTGNTIYF.

This chain connects TRBV5-5 to TRBJ1-1; D remains unclear. V shed 4 bases and J shed 1 base, with 8 bases lying between them. Germline V gives CDR1 SGHKS, CDR2 YYEKEE (reference sequence). This CDR3 is built from 13 residues. The CDR3 nucleotides read TGTGCCAGCAGCACAACGGAGAACACTGAAGCTTTCTTT. Protein: CASSTTENTEAFF.

This clonotype was recorded a few times. J is TRBJ1-5 and V is TRBV6-5, with unresolved D. From germline, CDR1 is MNHEY and CDR2 SVGAGI. Trimming removed 6 bases at V and 5 bases at J, with 14 bases between. The CDR3 spans 14 residues. Here the CDR3 reads CASRADGKDQPQHF. CDR3 nucleotides: TGTGCCAGCAGGGCGGACGGGAAAGATCAGCCCCAGCATTTT.

This clonotype was recorded only once. V is TRBV5-4 and J is TRBJ2-7; 9 positions match TRBD1. Germline loops: CDR1 SGHNT, CDR2 YYREEE (reference sequence). The J segment lost 6 bases and the V segment lost 4 bases, leaving 8 bases of the junction unmatched. This CDR3 region has 14 residues. CDR3 in amino acids: CASSPATGGIEQYF. CDR3 bases: TGTGCCAGCAGCCCAGCAACAGGGGGCATCGAGCAGTACTTC. Based on the CDR3 plus reference TRBV5-4 and TRBJ2-7, the full variable domain is ETGVTQSPTHLIKTRGQQVTLRCSSQSGHNTVSWYQQALGQGPQFIFQYYREEENGRGNFPPRFSGLQFPNYSSELNVNALELDDSALYLCASSPATGGIEQYFGPGTRLTVT.

The chain is built from TRBV29-1 and TRBJ2-1; the match to TRBD1 covers 10 bases. CDR3 length: 17 residues. With 3 bases clipped from V and 2 bases from J, the junction kept 10 bases outside the gene matches. The germline V gene has CDR1 SQVTM and CDR2 ANQGSEA. This CDR3 reads CSVEGDRGYLAYNEQFF. The CDR3 DNA reads TGCAGCGTTGAGGGGGACAGGGGATACCTTGCCTACAATGAGCAGTTCTTC.

This clonotype was recorded a few times. The gene calls are TRBV5-5 and TRBJ1-1; the D gene is possibly TRBD1 (6 bases). V lost 3 bases, J lost 4 bases, and 19 bases lay in between. The CDR3 spans 16 residues. CDR1 is SGHKS, CDR2 YYEKEE, per germline (reference sequence). Here the CDR3 DNA reads TGTGCCAGCAGCTCCGTGGTGGGGGCGCGGGGCACTGAAGCTTTCTTT. Translating gives CASSSVVGARGTEAFF.

The chain uses TRBV5-1 and TRBJ1-3, with a possible D match to TRBD1 (6 bases). Germline V lookup: CDR1 SGHRS, CDR2 YFSETQ. This CDR3 is built from 16 residues. Trimming cost V 3 bases and J 0 bases, with 13 bases left between them. CDR3 protein: CASSSTGTPSGNTIYF. The CDR3, as DNA: TGCGCCAGCAGCTCTACCGGGACACCCTCTGGAAACACCATATATTTT.

The V and J genes are TRBV12-3 or TRBV12-4 and TRBJ1-4; the D is unclear. This CDR3 comprises 13 residues. V shed 3 bases and J shed 2 bases, with 4 bases lying between them. This CDR3 is CASSLSTNEKLFF. CDR3 nucleotide sequence: TGTGCCAGCAGTTTGTCCACTAATGAAAAACTGTTTTTT.

This chain joins TRBV18 and TRBJ2-7; D perhaps matches TRBD1 (5 bases). Trimming removed 3 bases from V and 2 bases from J, with 17 bases in between. Looked up from germline, CDR1 is KGHSH and CDR2 is LQKENI. The CDR3 has 16 amino acids. In DNA, the CDR3 is TGTGCCAGCTCACCCGGGTCAACAGGTTTCCCCTACGAGCAGTACTTC. This gives the protein CASSPGSTGFPYEQYF.

This clonotype came up a few times. The chain uses TRBV5-4 and TRBJ2-2; perhaps TRBD1 as D (6 bases). The length of the CDR3 is 15 residues. Germline V gene data show CDR1 as SGHNT and CDR2 as YYREEE (reference sequence). Trimming shortened V by 4 bases and J by 2 bases, and 12 bases separated the two germline ends. DNA for the CDR3: TGTGCCAGCAGCACCCGACAGGTTAACACCGGGGAGCTGTTTTTT. Its translation: CASSTRQVNTGELFF.

V usage is TRBV5-4 and J usage is TRBJ2-1; D gene unclear. CDR1 and CDR2 from the germline V gene are SGHNT and YYREEE (reference sequence). V was pared by 3 bases and J by 6 bases, with 10 bases between. The CDR3 runs to 13 residues. CDR3 loop: CASSSGPINEQFF. Written as DNA, the CDR3 is TGTGCCAGCAGCTCTGGTCCTATCAATGAGCAGTTCTTC. The full variable domain, with the rest looked up from reference TRBV5-4 and TRBJ2-1, is ETGVTQSPTHLIKTRGQQVTLRCSSQSGHNTVSWYQQALGQGPQFIFQYYREEENGRGNFPPRFSGLQFPNYSSELNVNALELDDSALYLCASSSGPINEQFFGPGTRLTVL.

The chain uses TRBV7-9 and TRBJ1-1, with 7 bases that match TRBD1. The CDR3 has 18 residues. Trimming removed 5 bases from V and 0 bases from J; junction bases left unmatched: 15. CDR1 SEHNR and CDR2 FQNEAQ come from the germline V gene (reference sequence). The CDR3 DNA is TGTGCCAGCAGCCCAGGGGTAGGTAGGGACAGAATGAACACTGAAGCTTTCTTT. The encoded protein is CASSPGVGRDRMNTEAFF. Supplemented by reference TRBV7-9 and TRBJ1-1, the full variable domain reads DTGVSQNPRHKITKRGQNVTFRCDPISEHNRLYWYRQTLGQGPEFLTYFQNEAQLEKSRLLSDRFSAERPKGSFSTLEIQRTEQGDSAMYLCASSPGVGRDRMNTEAFFGQGTRLTVV.

By proportion, this clonotype is medium-sized (0.01 to 0.1%). V gene TRBV29-1 combines with J gene TRBJ2-2; 8 nucleotides match TRBD2. With 2 bases clipped from V and 6 bases from J, the junction kept 8 bases outside the gene matches. This CDR3 region has 15 residues. CDR1 and CDR2 (germline): SQVTM, ANQGSEA. Here the CDR3 DNA reads TGCAGCGTTGAAAGGGGTAGCGGGGCGGCCGGGGAGCTGTTTTTT. Amino acid sequence: CSVERGSGAAGELFF.

The chain links TRBV29-1 to TRBJ1-5; possible D gene TRBD1, 6 bases. Germline V gives CDR1 SQVTM, CDR2 ANQGSEA. The V gene lost 5 bases and the J gene lost 3 bases, with 11 bases spanning the gap. This CDR3 has 13 residues. Here the CDR3 reads CSVRDNHNQPQHF. CDR3 in DNA: TGCAGCGTTCGGGACAACCACAATCAGCCCCAGCATTTT.

By its share, this clonotype is large. V gene TRBV5-4 combines with J gene TRBJ2-2; 9 nucleotides line up with TRBD2. This CDR3 spans 16 amino acids. Trimming at V came to 4 bases and at J to 2 bases, leaving 6 bases not matched to a gene. The germline gives CDR1 SGHNT, CDR2 YYREEE (reference sequence). The CDR3 region has the DNA TGTGCCAGCAGCATACCGACTAGCGGAAACACCGGGGAGCTGTTTTTT. Amino acids: CASSIPTSGNTGELFF. The full variable domain, completed using reference TRBV5-4 and TRBJ2-2, is ETGVTQSPTHLIKTRGQQVTLRCSSQSGHNTVSWYQQALGQGPQFIFQYYREEENGRGNFPPRFSGLQFPNYSSELNVNALELDDSALYLCASSIPTSGNTGELFFGEGSRLTVL.

In its sample, this clonotype was seen a few times. J is TRBJ2-3 and V is TRBV5-1; D is perhaps TRBD1 (5 bases). The CDR3 loop spans 12 amino acids. Trimming took 4 bases from V and 5 from J, leaving 8 bases between them. CDR1 and CDR2 (germline): SGHRS, YFSETQ. The DNA of the CDR3 is TGCGCCAGCAGCATCACAGGAGATACGCAGTATTTT. Translation: CASSITGDTQYF.